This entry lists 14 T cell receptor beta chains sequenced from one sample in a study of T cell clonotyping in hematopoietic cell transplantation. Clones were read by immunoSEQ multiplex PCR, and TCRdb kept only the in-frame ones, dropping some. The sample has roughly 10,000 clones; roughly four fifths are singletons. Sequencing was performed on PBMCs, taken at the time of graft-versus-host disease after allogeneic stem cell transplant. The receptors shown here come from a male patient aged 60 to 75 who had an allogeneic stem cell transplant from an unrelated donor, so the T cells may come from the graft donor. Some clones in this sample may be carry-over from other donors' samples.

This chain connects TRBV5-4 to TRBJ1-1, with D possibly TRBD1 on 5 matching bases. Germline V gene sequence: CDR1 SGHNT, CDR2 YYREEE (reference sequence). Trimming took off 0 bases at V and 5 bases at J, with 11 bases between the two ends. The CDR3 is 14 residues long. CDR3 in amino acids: CASSLGVGGTEAFF. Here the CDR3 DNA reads TGTGCCAGCAGCTTGGGCGTGGGGGGGACTGAAGCTTTCTTT.

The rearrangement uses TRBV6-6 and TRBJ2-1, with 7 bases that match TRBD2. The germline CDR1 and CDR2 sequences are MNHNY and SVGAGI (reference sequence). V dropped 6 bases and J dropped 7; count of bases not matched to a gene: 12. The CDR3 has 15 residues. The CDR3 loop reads CASRRIPSGGNEQFF. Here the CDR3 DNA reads TGTGCCAGCAGGCGGATACCTAGCGGAGGAAATGAGCAGTTCTTC.

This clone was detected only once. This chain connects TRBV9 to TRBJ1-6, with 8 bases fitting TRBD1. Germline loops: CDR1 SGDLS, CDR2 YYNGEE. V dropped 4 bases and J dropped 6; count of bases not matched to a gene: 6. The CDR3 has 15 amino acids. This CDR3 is CASSSRTGSNSPLHF. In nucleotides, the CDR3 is TGTGCCAGCAGCTCCCGGACAGGGAGTAATTCACCCCTCCACTTT.

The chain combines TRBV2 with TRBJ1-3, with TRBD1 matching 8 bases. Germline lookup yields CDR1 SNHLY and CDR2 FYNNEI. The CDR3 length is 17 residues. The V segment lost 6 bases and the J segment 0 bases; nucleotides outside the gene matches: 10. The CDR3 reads CASRPGTGYSSGNTIYF. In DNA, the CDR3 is TGTGCCAGCAGGCCCGGGACAGGTTACTCCTCTGGAAACACCATATATTTT.

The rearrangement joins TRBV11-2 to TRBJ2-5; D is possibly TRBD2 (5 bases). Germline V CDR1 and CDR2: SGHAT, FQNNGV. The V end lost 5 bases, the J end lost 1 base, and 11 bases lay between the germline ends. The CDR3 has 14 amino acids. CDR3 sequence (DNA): TGTGCCAGCAGCCGCCTAACTAGCCAAGAGACCCAGTACTTC. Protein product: CASSRLTSQETQYF. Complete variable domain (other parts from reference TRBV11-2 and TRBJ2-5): EAGVAQSPRYKIIEKRQSVAFWCNPISGHATLYWYQQILGQGPKLLIQFQNNGVVDDSQLPKDRFSAERLKGVDSTLKIQPAKLEDSAVYLCASSRLTSQETQYFGPGTRLLVL.

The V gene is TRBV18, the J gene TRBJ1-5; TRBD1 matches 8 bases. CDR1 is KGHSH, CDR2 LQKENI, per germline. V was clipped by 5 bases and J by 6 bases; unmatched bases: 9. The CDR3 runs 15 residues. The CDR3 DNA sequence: TGTGCCAGCTCATCGACAGGGGATAAGGGTCAGCCCCAGCATTTT. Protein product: CASSSTGDKGQPQHF.

The CDR3 loop reads CASTSGGPDNSPLHF. The CDR3 DNA sequence: TGTGCCAGCACCTCCGGGGGGCCAGATAATTCACCCCTCCACTTT. The V call is TRBV6-5, the J call TRBJ1-6; possibly TRBD1 for D (6 bases). From germline, CDR1 is MNHEY and CDR2 SVGAGI. The CDR3 sequence is 15 residues long. V was cut by 7 bases and J by 5 bases, with 15 bases left in between.

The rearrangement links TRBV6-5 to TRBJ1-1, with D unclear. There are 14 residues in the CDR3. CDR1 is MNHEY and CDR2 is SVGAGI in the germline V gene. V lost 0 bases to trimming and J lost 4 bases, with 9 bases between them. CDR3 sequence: CASSYSAGRTEAFF. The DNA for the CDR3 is TGTGCCAGCAGTTACTCAGCTGGTCGCACTGAAGCTTTCTTT.

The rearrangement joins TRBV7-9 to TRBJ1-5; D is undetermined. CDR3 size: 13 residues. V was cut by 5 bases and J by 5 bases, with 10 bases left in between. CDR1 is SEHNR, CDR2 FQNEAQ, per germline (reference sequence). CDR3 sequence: CASSPGPHQPQHF. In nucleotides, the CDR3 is TGTGCCAGCAGCCCCGGACCCCATCAGCCCCAGCATTTT.

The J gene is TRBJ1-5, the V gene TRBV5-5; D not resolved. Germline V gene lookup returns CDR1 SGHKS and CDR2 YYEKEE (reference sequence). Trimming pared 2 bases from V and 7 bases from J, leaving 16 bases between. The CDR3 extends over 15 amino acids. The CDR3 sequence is CASSFWSTPGQPQHF. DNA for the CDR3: TGTGCCAGCAGCTTCTGGAGTACGCCCGGGCAGCCCCAGCATTTT.

CDR3 nucleotide sequence: TGTGCCAGCACCCCGACTGGCTCCTACGAGCAGTACTTC. Encoded protein: CASTPTGSYEQYF. This chain connects TRBV6-6 to TRBJ2-7; D ambiguous. V was clipped by 7 bases and J by 0 bases, with 10 bases between them. The CDR3 extends over 13 amino acids. The germline gives CDR1 MNHNY, CDR2 SVGAGI (reference sequence).

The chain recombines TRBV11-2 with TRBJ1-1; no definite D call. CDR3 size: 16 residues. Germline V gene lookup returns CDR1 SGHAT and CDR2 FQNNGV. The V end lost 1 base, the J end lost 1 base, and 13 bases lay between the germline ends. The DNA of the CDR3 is TGTGCCAGCAGCTTAGTAGGCGAAGGATCGAACACTGAAGCTTTCTTT. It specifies CASSLVGEGSNTEAFF. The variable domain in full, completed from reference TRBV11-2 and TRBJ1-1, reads EAGVAQSPRYKIIEKRQSVAFWCNPISGHATLYWYQQILGQGPKLLIQFQNNGVVDDSQLPKDRFSAERLKGVDSTLKIQPAKLEDSAVYLCASSLVGEGSNTEAFFGQGTRLTVV.

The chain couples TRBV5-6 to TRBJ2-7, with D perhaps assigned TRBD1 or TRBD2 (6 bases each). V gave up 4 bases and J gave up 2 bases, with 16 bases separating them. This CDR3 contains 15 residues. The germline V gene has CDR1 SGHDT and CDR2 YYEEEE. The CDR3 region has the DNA TGTGCCAGCAGCCCCCGAGGGGGGCGTGCCTACGAGCAGTACTTC. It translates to CASSPRGGRAYEQYF.

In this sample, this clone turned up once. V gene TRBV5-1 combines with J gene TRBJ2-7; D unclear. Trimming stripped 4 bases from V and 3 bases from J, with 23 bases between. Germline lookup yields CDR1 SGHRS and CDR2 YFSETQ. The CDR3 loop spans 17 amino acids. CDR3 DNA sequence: TGCGCCAGCAGCCGCCCGTCAGAGAAGTTAGGCCTCTACGAGCAGTACTTC. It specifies CASSRPSEKLGLYEQYF.